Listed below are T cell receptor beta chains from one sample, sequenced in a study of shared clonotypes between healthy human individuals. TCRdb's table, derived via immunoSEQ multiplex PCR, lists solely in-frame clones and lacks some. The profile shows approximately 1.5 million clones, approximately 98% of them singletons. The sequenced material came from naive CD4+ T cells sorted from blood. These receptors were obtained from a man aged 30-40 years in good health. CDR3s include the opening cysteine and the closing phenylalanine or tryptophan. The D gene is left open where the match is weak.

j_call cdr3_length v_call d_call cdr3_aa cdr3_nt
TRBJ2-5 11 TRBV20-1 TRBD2 CSASGRETQYF TGCAGTGCTAGCGGGAGGGAGACCCAGTACTTC
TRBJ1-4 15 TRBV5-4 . CASSMRGQGNEKLFF TGTGCCAGCAGCATGAGGGGACAAGGGAATGAAAAACTGTTTTTT
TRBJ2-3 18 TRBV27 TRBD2 CASSSTSGRARRTDTQYF TGTGCCAGCAGTTCTACTAGCGGGAGGGCGCGACGCACAGATACGCAGTATTTT
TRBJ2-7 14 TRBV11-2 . CASSHSGGTYEQYF TGTGCCAGCAGCCATAGCGGCGGAACCTACGAGCAGTACTTC
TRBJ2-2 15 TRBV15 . CATSRDETGIGELFF TGTGCCACCAGCAGAGATGAAACAGGGATCGGGGAGCTGTTTTTT
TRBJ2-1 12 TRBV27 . CASSFSYNEQFF TGTGCCAGCAGTTTTTCCTACAATGAGCAGTTCTTC
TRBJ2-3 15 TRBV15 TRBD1 CATSREQGAGDTQYF TGTGCCACCAGCAGAGAACAGGGGGCAGGGGATACGCAGTATTTT
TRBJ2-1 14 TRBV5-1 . CASSFRDTLNEQFF TGCGCCAGCAGCTTCCGGGACACTCTGAATGAGCAGTTCTTC
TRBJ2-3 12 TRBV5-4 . CASSPSTDTQYF TGTGCCAGCAGCCCGAGCACAGATACGCAGTATTTT
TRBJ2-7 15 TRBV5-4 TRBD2 CASSKTAGGHYEQYF TGTGCCAGCAGCAAAACAGCGGGAGGGCACTACGAGCAGTACTTC
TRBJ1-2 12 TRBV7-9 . CASTLQGYGYTF TGTGCCAGCACCCTACAGGGATATGGCTACACCTTC
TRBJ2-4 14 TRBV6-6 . CASRDLPTDNIQYF TGTGCCAGCAGGGACCTCCCCACGGACAACATTCAGTACTTC
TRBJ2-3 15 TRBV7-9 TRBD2 CASSLSGGNTDTQYF TGTGCCAGCAGCTTAAGCGGGGGTAACACAGATACGCAGTATTTT
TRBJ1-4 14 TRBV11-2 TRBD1 CASSFGTGDEKLFF TGTGCCAGCAGCTTCGGGACAGGGGATGAAAAACTGTTTTTT
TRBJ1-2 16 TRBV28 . CASSFRRPLGNYGYTF TGTGCCAGCAGTTTTCGCCGTCCTTTGGGGAACTATGGCTACACCTTC
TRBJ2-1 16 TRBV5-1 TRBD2 CASSLGTSGFYNEQFF TGCGCCAGCAGCTTGGGGACTAGCGGATTCTACAATGAGCAGTTCTTC
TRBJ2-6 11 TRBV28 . CASSSFRVLTF TGTGCCAGCAGTTCATTTCGCGTCCTGACTTTC